The 15 T cell receptor beta chains listed next were all sequenced from one sample in a study of T cells in localized non-small cell lung cancer. TCRdb's copy holds only in-frame clones and misses some; the assay was immunoSEQ multiplex PCR. Among about 33,000 clones, almost 90% were seen once, and the ten largest hold about 3.8%. The specimen comprised peripheral blood, sampled before any cancer treatment. These receptors came from a man between 40 and 69 years old with stage I lung adenocarcinoma.

V usage is TRBV4-1 and J usage is TRBJ1-2; D unclear. CDR1 and CDR2 (germline): MGHRA, YSYEKL. The CDR3 is made up of 12 amino acids. The germline V and J ends were trimmed by 3 bases and 10 bases, with 12 bases remaining between them. CDR3 loop: CASSQTLGPYTF. The CDR3 nucleotides read TGCGCCAGCAGCCAGACTCTAGGACCCTACACCTTC.

This clone showed up just once. The chain links TRBV19 to TRBJ2-7; the D call may be TRBD1 or TRBD2 (5 bases each). In germline, CDR1 is LNHDA, CDR2 SQIVND (reference sequence). V gave up 5 bases and J gave up 3 bases, with 11 bases separating them. The CDR3 length is 13 residues. CDR3 residues: CASSSRDGYEQYF. The CDR3, as DNA: TGTGCCAGTAGTTCACGGGACGGCTACGAGCAGTACTTC.

The V gene is TRBV5-1, the J gene TRBJ1-5; TRBD1 matches 9 bases. The germline V gene encodes CDR1 SGHRS and CDR2 YFSETQ. The CDR3 has 15 residues. V was clipped by 0 bases and J by 7 bases; unmatched bases: 5. The CDR3 coding sequence is TGCGCCAGCAGCTTGGCCGGGGGGACAGGGCAGCCCCAGCATTTT. As protein: CASSLAGGTGQPQHF.

V and J are TRBV5-1 and TRBJ2-1; 7 bases map to TRBD2. Losses at the gene ends were 1 base for V and 8 bases for J; bases not matched to a gene: 6. CDR1 SGHRS and CDR2 YFSETQ come from the germline V gene. The CDR3 covers 14 residues. The CDR3 loop reads CASSLMGGSDEQFF. The CDR3 DNA is TGCGCCAGCAGCTTGATGGGCGGGAGCGATGAGCAGTTCTTC.

The chain uses TRBV5-1 and TRBJ2-7; 9 nucleotides align to TRBD2. This CDR3 has 14 amino acids. Trimming removed 4 bases from V and 6 bases from J; junction bases left unmatched: 8. Germline values: CDR1 SGHRS, CDR2 YFSETQ. The CDR3 DNA sequence: TGCGCCAGCAGCCCGGGACTAGCTCGGGTCGAGCAGTACTTC. It codes for CASSPGLARVEQYF.

V and J are TRBV12-5 and TRBJ1-5, with 8 bases identical to TRBD1. Trimming at V came to 0 bases and at J to 1 base, leaving 5 bases not matched to a gene. The CDR3 has 17 residues. In germline, CDR1 is LGHNT, CDR2 FRNRAP. The CDR3 loop reads CASGLVGRGRSNQPQHF. The CDR3 coding sequence is TGTGCTAGTGGTTTGGTGGGCAGGGGGCGAAGCAATCAGCCCCAGCATTTT.

The chain employs TRBV6-1 and TRBJ2-7; TRBD2 might be the D (5 bases). The CDR3 extends over 14 amino acids. V lost 10 bases, J lost 0 bases, and 16 bases lay in between. In germline, CDR1 is MNHNS, CDR2 SASEGT. CDR3 bases: TGTGCCATATCGCGAGGGCCCAGCTCCTACGAGCAGTACTTC. Protein sequence: CAISRGPSSYEQYF.

This chain uses TRBV19 with TRBJ1-3; D call uncertain. Trimming left V 7 bases short and J 0 bases short, with 16 bases between. The germline V gene has CDR1 LNHDA and CDR2 SQIVND (reference sequence). The CDR3 loop spans 16 amino acids. The CDR3 spells CASNDQPNYSGNTIYF. Written as DNA, the CDR3 is TGTGCCAGTAACGACCAGCCTAATTACTCTGGAAACACCATATATTTT. Combining the CDR3 with reference TRBV19 and TRBJ1-3 gives the whole variable domain DGGITQSPKYLFRKEGQNVTLSCEQNLNHDAMYWYRQDPGQGLRLIYYSQIVNDFQKGDIAEGYSVSREKKESFPLTVTSAQKNPTAFYLCASNDQPNYSGNTIYFGEGSWLTVV.

As concerns this clone: An end of the junction differs from the germline gene, which may be a read error. The CDR3 is CASSPRLGTWEEAFF. The DNA of the CDR3 is TGTGCCAGCTCGCCACGTTTAGGGACATGGGAAGAAGCTTTCTTT. The chain employs TRBV18 and TRBJ1-1; D might be TRBD1 (6 bases). The CDR3 contains 15 residues. CDR1 and CDR2 from the germline V gene are KGHSH and LQKENI.

V is TRBV9 and J is TRBJ2-7, with D possibly TRBD1 on 6 matching bases. With 4 bases removed from V and 3 bases from J, the gap between germline ends came to 17 bases. Germline CDR1 and CDR2: SGDLS and YYNGEE. There are 15 residues in the CDR3. The CDR3 here is CASSPRDNAYYEQYF. In DNA, the CDR3 is TGTGCCAGCAGCCCCAGGGACAACGCCTACTACGAGCAGTACTTC.

The chain joins TRBV10-1 to TRBJ1-1; a weak D match, TRBD1 (5 bases). CDR3 length: 14 amino acids. V lost 5 bases and J lost 1, with 11 bases in between. CDR1 and CDR2 (germline): WNHNN, SYGVQD (reference sequence). The CDR3, as DNA: TGCGCCAGCAGTTGGGGACTTGAGAACACTGAAGCTTTCTTT. Its translation: CASSWGLENTEAFF.

This clone was seen more than once but under ten times. V usage is TRBV19 and J usage is TRBJ1-6; D gene ambiguous. Trimming removed 2 bases from V and 10 bases from J, with 9 bases in between. Germline CDR1 and CDR2: LNHDA and SQIVND (reference sequence). The CDR3 spans 13 residues. CDR3 protein: CASSILGRSPLHF. The CDR3 DNA follows: TGTGCCAGTAGTATATTGGGGAGATCACCCCTCCACTTT.

The J gene is TRBJ2-5, the V gene TRBV5-1; D gene ambiguous. The CDR3 runs to 15 residues. Germline V lookup: CDR1 SGHRS, CDR2 YFSETQ. With 0 bases removed from V and 3 bases from J, the gap between germline ends came to 12 bases. DNA for the CDR3: TGCGCCAGCAGCTTGGCTCTGGGGATTGAAGAGACCCAGTACTTC. It translates to CASSLALGIEETQYF. The whole variable domain, remainder taken from reference TRBV5-1 and TRBJ2-5, is KAGVTQTPRYLIKTRGQQVTLSCSPISGHRSVSWYQQTPGQGLQFLFEYFSETQRNKGNFPGRFSGRQFSNSRSEMNVSTLELGDSALYLCASSLALGIEETQYFGPGTRLLVL.

The chain employs TRBV10-1 and TRBJ1-5; D call uncertain. Germline V gene sequence: CDR1 WNHNN, CDR2 SYGVQD (reference sequence). Trimming shortened V by 2 bases and J by 2 bases, and 10 bases separated the two germline ends. The CDR3 is 15 amino acids. The CDR3: CASSEGLGGNQPQHF. The CDR3, as DNA: TGCGCCAGCAGTGAGGGGCTTGGGGGCAATCAGCCCCAGCATTTT.

The chain carries TRBV30 and TRBJ2-4; D gene ambiguous. The CDR3 extends over 13 amino acids. V lost 4 bases and J lost 0, with 7 bases in between. Germline V gene data show CDR1 as GTSNPN and CDR2 as SVGIG (reference sequence). CDR3 sequence (DNA): TGTGCCTGGAAAGCTTTAGCCAAAAACATTCAGTACTTC. Amino acids: CAWKALAKNIQYF.